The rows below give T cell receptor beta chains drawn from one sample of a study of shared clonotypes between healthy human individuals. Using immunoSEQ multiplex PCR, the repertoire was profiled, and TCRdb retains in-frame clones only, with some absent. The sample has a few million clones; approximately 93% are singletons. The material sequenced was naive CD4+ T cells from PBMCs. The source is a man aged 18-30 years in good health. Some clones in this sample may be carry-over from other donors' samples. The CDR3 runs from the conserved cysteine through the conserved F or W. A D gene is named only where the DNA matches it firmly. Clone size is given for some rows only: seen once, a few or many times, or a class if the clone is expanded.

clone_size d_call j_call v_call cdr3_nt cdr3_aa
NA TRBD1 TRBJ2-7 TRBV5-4 TGTGCCAGCAGCTTGGGAGGGACAGGAGAGTACGGGCAGTACTTC CASSLGGTGEYGQYF
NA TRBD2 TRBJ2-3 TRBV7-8 TGTGCCAGCAGCTTAGTAGCTAGCGGTACAGGTACGCAGTATTTT CASSLVASGTGTQYF
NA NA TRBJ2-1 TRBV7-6 TGTGCCAGCAGCTTTGTGTCGGCGGGCATGACGAGCTCCTACAATGAGCAGTTCTTC CASSFVSAGMTSSYNEQFF
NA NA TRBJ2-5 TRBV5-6 TGTGCCAGCAGCGCGGCCCCCAGGGCCCGAGAGACCCAGTACTTC CASSAAPRARETQYF
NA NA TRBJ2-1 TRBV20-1 TGCAGTGCTTCTAGGGGGATTGAGCAGTTCTTC CSASRGIEQFF
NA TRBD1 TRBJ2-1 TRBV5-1 TGCGCCAGCGGTACAGGGGGCGGGTACAATGAGCAGTTCTTC CASGTGGGYNEQFF
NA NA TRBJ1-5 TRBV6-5 TGTGCCAGCAGTTACTCGGTGGCGGCAAATCAGCCCCAGCATTTT CASSYSVAANQPQHF
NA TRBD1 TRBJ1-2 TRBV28 TGTGCCAGCAGTTTCAGGGGGCCCACTAGCTATGGCTACACCTTC CASSFRGPTSYGYTF
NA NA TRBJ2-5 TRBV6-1 TGTGCCAGCAGTGAACTCGGGGTGGAGACCCAGTACTTC CASSELGVETQYF
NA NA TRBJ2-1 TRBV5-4 TGTGCCAGCAGCTTGCGATGGACAAGAGACAATGAGCAGTTCTTC CASSLRWTRDNEQFF
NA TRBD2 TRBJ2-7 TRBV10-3 TGTGCCATCAGTCCCCCGACTAGCGGGATTTCCTACGAGCAGTACTTC CAISPPTSGISYEQYF
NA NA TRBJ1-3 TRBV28 TGTGCCAGCAGGGGAAGGAAGGGTTTAAGGTCTGCAGGGCCTGGAAACACCATATATTTT CASRGRKGLRSAGPGNTIYF
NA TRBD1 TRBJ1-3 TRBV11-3 TGTGCCAGCAGCTGGGACAGGGGTTGTTCTGGAAACACCATATATTTT CASSWDRGCSGNTIYF
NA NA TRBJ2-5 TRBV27 TGTGCCAGCAGTTTTCGACAGCGGGAAGAGACCCAGTACTTC CASSFRQREETQYF
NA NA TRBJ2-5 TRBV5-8 TGTGCCAGCAGCACGACGGTAAAAGAGACCCAGTACTTC CASSTTVKETQYF
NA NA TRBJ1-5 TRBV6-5 TGTGCCAGCAGTTACTCATCCAGCCATCAGCCCCAGCATTTT CASSYSSSHQPQHF
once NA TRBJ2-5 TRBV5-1 TGCGCCAGCAGCTTTAATCCGGACCACGGGGAGACCCAGTACTTC CASSFNPDHGETQYF
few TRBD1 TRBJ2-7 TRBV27 TGTGCCAGCAGTCCACGACAGGGGCCCTACGAGCAGTACTTC CASSPRQGPYEQYF
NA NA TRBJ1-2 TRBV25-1 TGTGCCAGCCCGCATCACTGTAAGGAAGGGGGTCGGGGAGGCTACACCTTC CASPHHCKEGGRGGYTF
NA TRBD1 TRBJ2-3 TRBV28 TGTGCCAGCAGTTTTCCCCAGGGGGTCCAAAGCACAGATACGCAGTATTTT CASSFPQGVQSTDTQYF
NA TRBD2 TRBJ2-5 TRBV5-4 TGTGCCAGCAGCTTGGGGCTAGCGGGAGAAGAGACCCAGTACTTC CASSLGLAGEETQYF
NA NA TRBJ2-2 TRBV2 TGTGCCAGCAGAGCCGACAAAAGGACCGGGGAGCTGTTTTTT CASRADKRTGELFF
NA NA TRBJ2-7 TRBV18 TGTGCCAGCTCACCACCAATCGCGAGTAGCAGGGCCTACGAGCAGTACTTC CASSPPIASSRAYEQYF
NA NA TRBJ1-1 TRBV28 TGTGCAACCTACCAGTTGAGGGGGAACACTGAAGCTTTCTTT CATYQLRGNTEAFF
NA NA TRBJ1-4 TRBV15 TGTGCCACCAGCAGGGACCTTTCAACTAATGAAAAACTGTTTTTT CATSRDLSTNEKLFF
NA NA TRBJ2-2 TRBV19 TGTGCCAGTAGTATTTTGGCGTTCACCGGGGAGCTGTTTTTT CASSILAFTGELFF
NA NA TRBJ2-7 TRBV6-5 TGTGCCAGCAGTTCTAGGGGGGCGGAGGGCGAGCAGTACTTC CASSSRGAEGEQYF
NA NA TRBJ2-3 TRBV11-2 TGTGCCAGCAGCCCCACGTTGGCTGATACGCAGTATTTT CASSPTLADTQYF
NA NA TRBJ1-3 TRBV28 TGTGCCAGCAGTTTAAGTAGTGGGCAAAACACCATATATTTT CASSLSSGQNTIYF
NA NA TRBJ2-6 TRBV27 TGTGCCAGCAGTCCACGAGCCCTCTCTGGGGCCAACGTCCTGACTTTC CASSPRALSGANVLTF